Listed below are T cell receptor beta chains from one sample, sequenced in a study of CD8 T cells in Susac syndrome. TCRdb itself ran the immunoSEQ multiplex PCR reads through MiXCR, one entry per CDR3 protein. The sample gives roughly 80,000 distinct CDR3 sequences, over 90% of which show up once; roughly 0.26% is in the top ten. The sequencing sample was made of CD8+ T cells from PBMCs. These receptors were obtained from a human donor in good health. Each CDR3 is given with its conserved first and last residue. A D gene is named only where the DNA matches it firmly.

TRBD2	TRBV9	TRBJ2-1	CASSAYLGLAGDNEQFF	TGTGCCAGCAGCGCATACTTAGGACTAGCGGGAGACAATGAGCAGTTCTTC
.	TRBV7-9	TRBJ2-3	CAGEIDSQYF	TGTGCCGGAGAGATCGATTCGCAGTATTTT
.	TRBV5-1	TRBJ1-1	CASREEGSEAFF	TGCGCCAGCAGAGAGGAGGGTAGTGAAGCTTTCTTT
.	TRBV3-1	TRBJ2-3	CASSQDGSGVDTQYF	TGTGCCAGCAGCCAAGACGGGTCGGGTGTGGATACGCAGTATTTT
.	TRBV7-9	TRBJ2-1	CASSGGVGHINNEQFF	TGTGCCAGCAGCGGGGGCGTCGGCCACATCAACAATGAGCAGTTCTTC
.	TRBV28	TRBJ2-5	CASMVGRGQETQYF	TGTGCCAGCATGGTCGGACGCGGACAAGAGACCCAGTACTTC
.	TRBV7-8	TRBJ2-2	CASSLEAGQKQAGELFF	TGTGCCAGCAGCTTAGAAGCAGGGCAGAAACAGGCCGGGGAGCTGTTTTTT
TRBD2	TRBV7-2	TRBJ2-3	CASSYGAGRTDTQYF	TGTGCCAGCAGCTATGGAGCGGGGCGCACAGATACGCAGTATTTT
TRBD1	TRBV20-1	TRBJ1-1	CSAFSPDRGYTEAFF	TGCAGTGCTTTTAGTCCTGACAGGGGATACACTGAAGCTTTCTTT
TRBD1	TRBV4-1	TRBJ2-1	CASSHGDRDNEQFF	TGCGCCAGCAGCCATGGGGACAGGGACAATGAGCAGTTCTTC
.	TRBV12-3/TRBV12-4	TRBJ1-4	CASSSPDEKLFF	TGTGCCAGCAGTTCCCCCGATGAAAAACTGTTTTTT
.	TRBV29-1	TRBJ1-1	CSVGPPVNTEAFF	TGCAGCGTTGGCCCCCCGGTGAACACTGAAGCTTTCTTT
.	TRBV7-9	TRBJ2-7	CASSFLERAGEYEQYF	TGTGCCAGCAGCTTCCTTGAAAGGGCAGGGGAATACGAGCAGTACTTC
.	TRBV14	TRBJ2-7	CASSQDLVAGLSRGQYF	TGTGCCAGCAGCCAAGATTTAGTAGCAGGACTAAGTAGGGGGCAGTACTTC
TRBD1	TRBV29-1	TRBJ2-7	CSARTGGFYEQYF	TGCAGCGCTAGGACAGGGGGCTTTTACGAGCAGTACTTC